This T cell receptor beta chain was sequenced for a study of blood T cell repertoires in COVID-19. Study background: Specimens from acute and convalescent COVID-19 originated in the United States, Italy and Spain.

Trimming took 10 bases from V and 5 from J, leaving 12 bases between them. CDR3 length: 12 amino acids. Germline V CDR1 and CDR2: MNHEY, SVGAGI. As originally analysed: The authors estimated nucleated cell counts from reference gene primer amplification. Only in-frame clones appear in the TCRdb table, and some are missing; sequencing was by immunoSEQ multiplex PCR. V, J and clone size are taken as reported in that table, and D and trimming were inferred from the DNA itself. The sample lists about 230,000 clones; approximately 88% were seen once. The receptor was isolated from a man between 40 and 49 years old with acute or convalescent COVID-19. The sequencing input was peripheral blood. The chain joins TRBV6-5 to TRBJ2-1, with a tentative D call TRBD2 (6 bases). CDR3: CATRGLNNEQFF. The CDR3 DNA sequence: TGTGCCACCCGGGGACTCAACAATGAGCAGTTCTTC.